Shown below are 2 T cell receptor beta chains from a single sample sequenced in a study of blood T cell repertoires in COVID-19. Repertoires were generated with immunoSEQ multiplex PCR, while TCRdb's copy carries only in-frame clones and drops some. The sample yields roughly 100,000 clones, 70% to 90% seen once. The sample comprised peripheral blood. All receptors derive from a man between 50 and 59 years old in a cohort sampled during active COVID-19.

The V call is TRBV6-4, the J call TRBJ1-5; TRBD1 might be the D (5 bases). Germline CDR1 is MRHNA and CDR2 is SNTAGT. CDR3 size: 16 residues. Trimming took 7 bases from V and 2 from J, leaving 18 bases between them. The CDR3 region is CASTRSGGIGNQPQHF. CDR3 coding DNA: TGTGCCAGCACCCGTTCGGGGGGGATCGGCAATCAGCCCCAGCATTTT.

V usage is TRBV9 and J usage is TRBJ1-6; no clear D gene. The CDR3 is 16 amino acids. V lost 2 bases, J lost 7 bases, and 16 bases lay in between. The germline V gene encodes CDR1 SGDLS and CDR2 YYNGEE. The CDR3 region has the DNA TGTGCCAGCAGCGTGGAGACGGGTCTGTCCAATTCACCCCTCCACTTT. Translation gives CASSVETGLSNSPLHF.